The present T cell receptor (beta chain) was sequenced within a study of T cells after yellow fever vaccination. TCRdb itself ran the 5' RACE reads through MiXCR, one entry per CDR3 protein. The repertoire consists of some 250,000 distinct CDR3 sequences, with about 7.1% occurring once and the leading ten covering over 0.65%. In this sample, this clonotype turned up a few times. What it binds is not known. V gave up 5 bases and J gave up 0 bases, with 11 bases separating them. The CDR3 has 14 amino acids. Germline V gene lookup returns CDR1 LNHNV and CDR2 YYDKDF (reference sequence). Points from the study as a whole: The secondary response showed a weaker magnitude and a faster peak, day 5 versus 15.

This sequence originates from a man aged 25 to 40 who received the YFV17D yellow fever vaccine. The chain carries TRBV15 and TRBJ2-7; D may correspond to TRBD1 or TRBD2 (5 bases each). The sample in question was CD4+ T cells sorted from PBMCs, obtained 15 days after the yellow fever booster vaccination. CDR3 DNA sequence: TGTGCCACCAGCGGGGACCCGAGCTCCTACGAGCAGTACTTC. Protein sequence: CATSGDPSSYEQYF.